Described below is a single TCR beta chain sequence and its context. Its antigen remains unknown. The record originates from a study of T cell repertoires in cytomegalovirus infection. Study-level information: Based on public TCR beta signatures, there were indications of CMV infection and of a matching HLA type.

The V and J ends lost 3 bases and 0 bases respectively, with 16 bases between them. Germline CDR1 LGHNA, CDR2 YSLEER. This CDR3 is 17 amino acids long. General study points: Using cumulative public TCR beta family frequency, the authors identified those who carried CMV together with the relevant HLA. It was HLA-C-restricted CMV-specific TCR beta clonotypes that dominated the response ex vivo.

In TCRdb, the reads were re-called with MiXCR into one record per CDR3 protein. The data show roughly 68,000 distinct CDR3 sequences, approximately 22% seen once. The sample taken for sequencing was PBMCs, sequenced either directly or after in vitro stimulation (not recorded which). The chain uses TRBV4-3 and TRBJ2-3; maybe TRBD2 (6 bases). The clonotype comes from a human donor in good health (CMV status not recorded). Some clones in this sample may be carry-over from other donors' samples. Here the CDR3 reads CASSQGGRRRSTDTQYF. The CDR3 DNA follows: TGCGCCAGCAGCCAGGGGGGAAGACGGCGCAGCACAGATACGCAGTATTTT.